Listed below are T cell receptor beta chains from one sample, sequenced in a study of Ad26.COV2.S vaccination and SARS-CoV-2 variants. TCRdb's table, derived via immunoSEQ multiplex PCR, lists solely in-frame clones and lacks some. This sample has approximately 240,000 clones; 88% occur once, and the top ten carry around 10%. The source material was peripheral blood, sampled in a trial of Ad26.COV2.S vaccine versus placebo. Source of these receptors: a person between 18 and 60 years old who received the Ad26.COV2.S COVID-19 vaccine or a placebo. CDR3s leave out the opening cysteine and the closing phenylalanine or tryptophan. The order of the fields is clone size, V gene, D gene, CDR3 protein. D genes are given only for firm matches. Rows give clone size only sometimes, using once, few, many, or a class for an expanded clone.

abundance: -
v_gene: TRBV10-3
d_gene: TRBD1
CDR3aa: AINPDRAPYEQY

abundance: -
v_gene: TRBV28
d_gene: -
CDR3aa: ASSIVTVANSPLH

abundance: -
v_gene: TRBV10-3
d_gene: -
CDR3aa: AISGELSSRDTQY

abundance: -
v_gene: TRBV19
d_gene: -
CDR3aa: ASRPPGSPYEQY

abundance: once
v_gene: TRBV6-2/TRBV6-3
d_gene: TRBD1
CDR3aa: ASSNRDRGTYEQY

abundance: -
v_gene: TRBV9
d_gene: TRBD2
CDR3aa: ASSVAGLAPNEQF

abundance: -
v_gene: TRBV29-1
d_gene: -
CDR3aa: SVSDLGGYT

abundance: -
v_gene: TRBV12-3/TRBV12-4
d_gene: -
CDR3aa: ASSLNTGELF

abundance: -
v_gene: TRBV19
d_gene: -
CDR3aa: ASSNEPTYGYT

abundance: -
v_gene: TRBV7-2
d_gene: -
CDR3aa: ASSLAQGTGTDTQY

abundance: -
v_gene: TRBV5-1
d_gene: -
CDR3aa: ASSSLAGYTDTQY

abundance: -
v_gene: TRBV19
d_gene: -
CDR3aa: ASSMGIDMNTEAF